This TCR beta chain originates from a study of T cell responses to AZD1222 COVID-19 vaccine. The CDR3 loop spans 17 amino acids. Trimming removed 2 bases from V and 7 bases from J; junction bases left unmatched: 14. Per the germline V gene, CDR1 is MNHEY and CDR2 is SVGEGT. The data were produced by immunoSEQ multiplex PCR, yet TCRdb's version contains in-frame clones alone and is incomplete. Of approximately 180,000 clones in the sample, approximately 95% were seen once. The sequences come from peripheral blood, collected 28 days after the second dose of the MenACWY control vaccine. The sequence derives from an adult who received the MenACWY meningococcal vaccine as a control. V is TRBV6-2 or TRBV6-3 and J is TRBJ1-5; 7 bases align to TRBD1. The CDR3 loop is CASSYNSLRAGGQPQHF. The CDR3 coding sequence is TGTGCCAGCAGTTACAACTCCCTCCGGGCAGGGGGACAGCCCCAGCATTTT.